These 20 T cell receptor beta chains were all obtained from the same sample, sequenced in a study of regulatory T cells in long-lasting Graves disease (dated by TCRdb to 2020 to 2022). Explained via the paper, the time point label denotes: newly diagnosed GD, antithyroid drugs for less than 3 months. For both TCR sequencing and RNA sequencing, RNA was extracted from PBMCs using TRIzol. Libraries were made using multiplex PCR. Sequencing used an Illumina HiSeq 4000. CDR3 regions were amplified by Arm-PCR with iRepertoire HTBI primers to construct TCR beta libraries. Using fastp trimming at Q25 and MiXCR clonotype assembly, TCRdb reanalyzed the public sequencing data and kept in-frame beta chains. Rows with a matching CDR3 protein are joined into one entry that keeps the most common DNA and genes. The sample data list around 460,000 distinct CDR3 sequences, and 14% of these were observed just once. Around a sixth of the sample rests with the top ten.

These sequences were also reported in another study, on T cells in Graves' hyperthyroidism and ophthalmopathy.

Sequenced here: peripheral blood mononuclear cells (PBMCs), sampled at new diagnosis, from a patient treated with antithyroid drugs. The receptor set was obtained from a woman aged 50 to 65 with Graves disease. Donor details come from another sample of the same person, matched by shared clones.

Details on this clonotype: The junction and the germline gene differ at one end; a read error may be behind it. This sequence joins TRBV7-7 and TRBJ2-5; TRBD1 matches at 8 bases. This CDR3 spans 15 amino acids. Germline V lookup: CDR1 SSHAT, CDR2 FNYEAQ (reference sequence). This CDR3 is CASSLAPTGEETQYF. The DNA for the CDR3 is TGTGCTAGCAGCTTAGCGCCGACAGGGGAAGAGACCCAGTACTTC.

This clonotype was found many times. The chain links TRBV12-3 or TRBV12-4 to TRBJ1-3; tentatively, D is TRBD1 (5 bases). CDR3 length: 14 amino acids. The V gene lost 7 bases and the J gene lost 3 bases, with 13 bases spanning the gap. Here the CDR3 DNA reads TGTGCCAGCACATCCAGGGTCTTTGGAAACACCATATATTTT. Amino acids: CASTSRVFGNTIYF.

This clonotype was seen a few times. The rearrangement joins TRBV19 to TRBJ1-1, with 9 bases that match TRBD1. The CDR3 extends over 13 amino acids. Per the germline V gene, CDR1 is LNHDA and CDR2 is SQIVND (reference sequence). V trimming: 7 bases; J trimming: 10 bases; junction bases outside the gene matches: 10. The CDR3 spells CASTGQGNGRAFF. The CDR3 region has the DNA TGTGCCAGTACCGGACAGGGGAACGGGAGAGCTTTCTTT.

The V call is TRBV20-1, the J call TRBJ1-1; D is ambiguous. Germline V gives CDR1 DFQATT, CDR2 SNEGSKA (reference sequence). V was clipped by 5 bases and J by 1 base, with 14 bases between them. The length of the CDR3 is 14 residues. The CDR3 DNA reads TGCAGTGCTGTCTTATATCCGGGGAACACTGAAGCTTTCTTT. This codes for CSAVLYPGNTEAFF.

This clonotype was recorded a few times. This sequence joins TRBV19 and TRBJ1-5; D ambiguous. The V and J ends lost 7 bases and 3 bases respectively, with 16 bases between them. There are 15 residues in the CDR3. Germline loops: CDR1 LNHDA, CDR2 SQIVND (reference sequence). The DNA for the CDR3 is TGTGCCAGTAAAATTTGGGGTTCGGACAATCAGCCCCAGCATTTT. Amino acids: CASKIWGSDNQPQHF.

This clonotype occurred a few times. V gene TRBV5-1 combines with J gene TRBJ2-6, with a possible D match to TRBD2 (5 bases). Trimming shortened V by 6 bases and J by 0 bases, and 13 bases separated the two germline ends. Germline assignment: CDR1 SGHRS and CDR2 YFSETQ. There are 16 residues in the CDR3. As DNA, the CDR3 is TGCGCCAGCAAAAGGCTAGCCTACTCTGGGGCCAACGTCCTGACTTTC. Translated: CASKRLAYSGANVLTF.

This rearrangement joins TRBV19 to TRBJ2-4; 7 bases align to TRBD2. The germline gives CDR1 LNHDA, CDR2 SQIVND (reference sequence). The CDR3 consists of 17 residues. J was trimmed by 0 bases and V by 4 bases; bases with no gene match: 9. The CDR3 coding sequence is TGTGCCAGTAGTAGAGGGGAGGGTCGTATAGCCAAAAACATTCAGTACTTC. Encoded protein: CASSRGEGRIAKNIQYF.

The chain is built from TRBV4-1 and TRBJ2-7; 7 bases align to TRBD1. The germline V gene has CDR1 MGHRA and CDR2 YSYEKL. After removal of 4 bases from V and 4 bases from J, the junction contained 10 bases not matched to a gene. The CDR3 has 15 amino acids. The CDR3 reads CASSLMRDSPYEQYF. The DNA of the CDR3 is TGCGCCAGCAGCCTCATGAGGGACAGCCCTTACGAGCAGTACTTC.

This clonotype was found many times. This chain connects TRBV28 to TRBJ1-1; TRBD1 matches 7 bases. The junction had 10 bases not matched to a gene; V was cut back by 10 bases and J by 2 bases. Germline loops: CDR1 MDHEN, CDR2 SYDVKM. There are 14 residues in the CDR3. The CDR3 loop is CATLTRDSNTEAFF. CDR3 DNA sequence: TGTGCCACCCTTACCCGGGACAGCAACACTGAAGCTTTCTTT.

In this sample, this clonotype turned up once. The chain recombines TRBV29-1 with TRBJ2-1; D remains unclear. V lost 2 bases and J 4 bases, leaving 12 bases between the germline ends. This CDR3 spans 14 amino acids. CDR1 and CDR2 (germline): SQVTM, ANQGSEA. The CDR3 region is CSVETPTGYNEQFF. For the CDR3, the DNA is TGCAGCGTTGAAACGCCAACGGGTTACAATGAGCAGTTCTTC.

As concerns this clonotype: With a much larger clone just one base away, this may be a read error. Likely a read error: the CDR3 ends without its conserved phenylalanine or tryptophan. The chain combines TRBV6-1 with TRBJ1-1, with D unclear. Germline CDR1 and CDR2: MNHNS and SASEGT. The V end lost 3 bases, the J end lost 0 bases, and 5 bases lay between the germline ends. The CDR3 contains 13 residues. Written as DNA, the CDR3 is TGTGCCAGCAGTGACGTACTGAACACTGAAGCTTTCTCT. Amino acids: CASSDVLNTEAFS.

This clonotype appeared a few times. Here the CDR3 reads CASSFFFQGTPLKHGYTF. The CDR3 region has the DNA TGTGCCAGCAGTTTTTTCTTCCAGGGGACTCCGTTGAAGCATGGCTACACCTTC. V and J are TRBV27 and TRBJ1-2; a weak D match, TRBD1 (6 bases). The V end was cut by 3 bases, the J end by 6 bases, with 26 bases between. Germline CDR1 is MNHEY and CDR2 is SMNVEV (reference sequence). The CDR3 covers 18 residues.

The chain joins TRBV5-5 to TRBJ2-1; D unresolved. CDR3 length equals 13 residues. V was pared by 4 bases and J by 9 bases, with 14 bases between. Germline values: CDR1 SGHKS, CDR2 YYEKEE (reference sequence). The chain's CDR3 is CASSQAQFGEQFF. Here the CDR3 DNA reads TGTGCCAGCAGCCAAGCCCAATTTGGTGAGCAGTTCTTC. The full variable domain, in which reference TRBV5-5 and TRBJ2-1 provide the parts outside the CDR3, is DAGVTQSPTHLIKTRGQQVTLRCSPISGHKSVSWYQQVLGQGPQFIFQYYEKEERGRGNFPDRFSARQFPNYSSELNVNALLLGDSALYLCASSQAQFGEQFFGPGTRLTVL.

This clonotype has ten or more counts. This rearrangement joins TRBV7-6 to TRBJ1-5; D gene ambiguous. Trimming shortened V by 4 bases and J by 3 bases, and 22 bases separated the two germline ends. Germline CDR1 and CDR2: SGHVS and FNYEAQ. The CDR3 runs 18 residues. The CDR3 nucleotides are TGTGCCAGCAGCTCCCGAGGGAGGGAGAGAGGCCTCAATCAGCCCCAGCATTTT. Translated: CASSSRGRERGLNQPQHF.

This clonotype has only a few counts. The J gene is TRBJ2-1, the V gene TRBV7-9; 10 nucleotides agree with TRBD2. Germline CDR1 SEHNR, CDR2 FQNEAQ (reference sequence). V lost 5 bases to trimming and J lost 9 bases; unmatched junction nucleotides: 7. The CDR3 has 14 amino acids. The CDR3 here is CASSPGTSASEQFF. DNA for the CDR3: TGTGCCAGCAGCCCCGGGACTAGCGCCAGTGAGCAGTTCTTC.

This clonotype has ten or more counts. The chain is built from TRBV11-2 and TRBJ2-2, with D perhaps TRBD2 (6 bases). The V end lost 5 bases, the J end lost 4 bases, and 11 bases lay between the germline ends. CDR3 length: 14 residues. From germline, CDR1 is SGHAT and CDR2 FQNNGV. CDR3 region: CASSPWDFTGELFF. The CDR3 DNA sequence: TGTGCCAGCAGCCCATGGGACTTCACCGGGGAGCTGTTTTTT.

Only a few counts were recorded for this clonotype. The CDR3 loop is CASSLDGGQTHGYTF. The DNA of the CDR3 is TGTGCCAGCAGCTTAGATGGAGGCCAGACTCATGGCTACACCTTC. This sequence joins TRBV7-2 and TRBJ1-2; D is unresolved. CDR1 is SGHTA, CDR2 FQGNSA, per germline. CDR3 length: 15 residues. Between the trimmed V and J ends, which lost 1 base and 6 bases, there was a span of 15 bases.

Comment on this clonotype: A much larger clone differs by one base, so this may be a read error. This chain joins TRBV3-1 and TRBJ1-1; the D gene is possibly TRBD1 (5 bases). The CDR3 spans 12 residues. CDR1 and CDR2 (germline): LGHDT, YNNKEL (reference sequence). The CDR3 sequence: CASSRGYTEAIF. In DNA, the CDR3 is TGTGCCAGCAGCCGGGGGTACACTGAAGCTATCTTT.

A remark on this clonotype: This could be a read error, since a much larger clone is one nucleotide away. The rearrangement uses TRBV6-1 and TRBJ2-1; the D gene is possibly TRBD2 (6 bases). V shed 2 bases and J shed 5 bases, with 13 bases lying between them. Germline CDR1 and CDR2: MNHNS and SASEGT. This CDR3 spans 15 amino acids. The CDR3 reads CASSEQPGLHNEQFF. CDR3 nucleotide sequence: TGTGCCAGCAGTGAACAACCGGGACTCCACAATGAGCAGTTCTTC.

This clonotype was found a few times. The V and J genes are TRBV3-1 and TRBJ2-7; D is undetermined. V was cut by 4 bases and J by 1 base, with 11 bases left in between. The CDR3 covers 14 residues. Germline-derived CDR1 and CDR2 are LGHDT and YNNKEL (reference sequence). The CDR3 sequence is CASSPGLPSYEQYF. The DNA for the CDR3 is TGTGCCAGCAGCCCCGGGCTCCCGTCCTACGAGCAGTACTTC.